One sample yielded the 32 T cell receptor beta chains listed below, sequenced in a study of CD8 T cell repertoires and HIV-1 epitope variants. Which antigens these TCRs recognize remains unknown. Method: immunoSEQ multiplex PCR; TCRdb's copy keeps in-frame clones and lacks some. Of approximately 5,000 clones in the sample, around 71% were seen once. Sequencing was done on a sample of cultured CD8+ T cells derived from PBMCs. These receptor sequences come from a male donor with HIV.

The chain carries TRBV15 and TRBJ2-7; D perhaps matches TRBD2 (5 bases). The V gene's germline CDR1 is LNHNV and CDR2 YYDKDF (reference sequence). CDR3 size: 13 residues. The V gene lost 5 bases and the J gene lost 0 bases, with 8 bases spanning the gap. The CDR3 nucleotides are TGTGCCACCAGCGACGGGGTCTCCTACGAGCAGTACTTC. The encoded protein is CATSDGVSYEQYF.

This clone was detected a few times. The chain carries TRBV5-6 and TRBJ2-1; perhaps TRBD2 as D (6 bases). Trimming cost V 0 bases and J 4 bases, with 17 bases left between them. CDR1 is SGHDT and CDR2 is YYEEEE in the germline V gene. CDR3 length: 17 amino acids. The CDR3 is CASSLGGGSGPYNEQFF. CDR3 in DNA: TGTGCCAGCAGCTTGGGAGGAGGTAGCGGACCGTACAATGAGCAGTTCTTC.

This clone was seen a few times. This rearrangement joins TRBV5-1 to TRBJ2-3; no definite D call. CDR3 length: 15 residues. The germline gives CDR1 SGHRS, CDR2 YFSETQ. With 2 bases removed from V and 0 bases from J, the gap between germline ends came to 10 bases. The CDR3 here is CASSFDSPSTDTQYF. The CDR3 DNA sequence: TGCGCCAGCAGCTTCGACTCTCCTAGCACAGATACGCAGTATTTT.

CDR3 sequence reads: CASSPESGGAHEQYF. In nucleotides, the CDR3 is TGCGCCAGCAGCCCAGAGAGCGGGGGGGCCCACGAGCAGTACTTC. The chain links TRBV5-1 to TRBJ2-7; TRBD2 aligns across 10 bases. CDR3 size: 15 residues. V shed 4 bases, J shed 5 bases, and the junction held 9 bases outside the gene matches. The germline V gene encodes CDR1 SGHRS and CDR2 YFSETQ.

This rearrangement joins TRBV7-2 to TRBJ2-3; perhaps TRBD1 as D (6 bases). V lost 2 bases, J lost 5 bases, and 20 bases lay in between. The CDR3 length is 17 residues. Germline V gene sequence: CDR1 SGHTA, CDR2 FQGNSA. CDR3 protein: CASSLFGGAKIQDTQYF. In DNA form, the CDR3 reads TGTGCCAGCAGCTTATTTGGGGGCGCGAAAATCCAAGATACGCAGTATTTT. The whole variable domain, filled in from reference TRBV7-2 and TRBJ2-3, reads GAGVSQSPSNKVTEKGKDVELRCDPISGHTALYWYRQSLGQGLEFLIYFQGNSAPDKSGLPSDRFSAERTGGSVSTLTIQRTQQEDSAVYLCASSLFGGAKIQDTQYFGPGTRLTVL.

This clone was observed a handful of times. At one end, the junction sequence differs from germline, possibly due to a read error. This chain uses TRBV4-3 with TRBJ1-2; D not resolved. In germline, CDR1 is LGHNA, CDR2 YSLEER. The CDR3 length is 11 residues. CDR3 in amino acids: CASSQGIVVAF. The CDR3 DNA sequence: TGCGCCAGCAGCCAAGGGATCGTCGTAGCCTTC.

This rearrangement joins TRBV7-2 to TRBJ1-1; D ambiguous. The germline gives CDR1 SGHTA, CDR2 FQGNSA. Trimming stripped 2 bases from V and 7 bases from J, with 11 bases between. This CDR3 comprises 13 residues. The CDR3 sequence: CASSLIETSEAFF. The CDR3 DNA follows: TGTGCCAGCAGCTTAATCGAGACAAGTGAAGCTTTCTTT.

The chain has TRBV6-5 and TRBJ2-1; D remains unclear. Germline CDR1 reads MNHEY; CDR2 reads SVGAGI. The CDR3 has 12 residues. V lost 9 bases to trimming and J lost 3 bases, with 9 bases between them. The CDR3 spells CASENDYNEQFF. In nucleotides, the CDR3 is TGTGCCAGTGAAAATGACTACAATGAGCAGTTCTTC.

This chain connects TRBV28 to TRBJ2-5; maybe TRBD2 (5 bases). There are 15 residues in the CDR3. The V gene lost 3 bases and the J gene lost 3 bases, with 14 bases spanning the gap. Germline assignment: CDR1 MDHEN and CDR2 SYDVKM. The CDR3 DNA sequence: TGTGCCAGCAGTTTTATTACGGAGGAGAAAGAGACCCAGTACTTC. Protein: CASSFITEEKETQYF. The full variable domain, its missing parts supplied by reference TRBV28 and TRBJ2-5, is DVKVTQSSRYLVKRTGEKVFLECVQDMDHENMFWYRQDPGLGLRLIYFSYDVKMKEKGDIPEGYSVSREKKERFSLILESASTNQTSMYLCASSFITEEKETQYFGPGTRLLVL.

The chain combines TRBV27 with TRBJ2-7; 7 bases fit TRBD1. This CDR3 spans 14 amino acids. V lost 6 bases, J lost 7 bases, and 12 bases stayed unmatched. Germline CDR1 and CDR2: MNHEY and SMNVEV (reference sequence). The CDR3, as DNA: TGTGCCAGCAGCTTGGGACAGTACCTTCGTGAGCAGTACTTC. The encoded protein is CASSLGQYLREQYF.

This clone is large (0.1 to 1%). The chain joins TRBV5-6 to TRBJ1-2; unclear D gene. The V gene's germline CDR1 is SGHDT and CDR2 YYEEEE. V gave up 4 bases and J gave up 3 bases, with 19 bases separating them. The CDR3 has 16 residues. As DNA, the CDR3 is TGTGCCAGCAGCCCTTGGCCGGTAGAATTGGACTATGGCTACACCTTC. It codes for CASSPWPVELDYGYTF. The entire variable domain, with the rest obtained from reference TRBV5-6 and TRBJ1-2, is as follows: DAGVTQSPTHLIKTRGQQVTLRCSPKSGHDTVSWYQQALGQGPQFIFQYYEEEERQRGNFPDRFSGHQFPNYSSELNVNALLLGDSALYLCASSPWPVELDYGYTFGSGTRLTVV.

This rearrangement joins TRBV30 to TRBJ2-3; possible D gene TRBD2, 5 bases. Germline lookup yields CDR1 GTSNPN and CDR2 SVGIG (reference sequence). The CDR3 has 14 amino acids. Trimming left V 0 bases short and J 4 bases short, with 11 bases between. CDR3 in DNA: TGTGCCTGGAGTGTACGAGGGCACGCAGATACGCAGTATTTT. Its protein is CAWSVRGHADTQYF.

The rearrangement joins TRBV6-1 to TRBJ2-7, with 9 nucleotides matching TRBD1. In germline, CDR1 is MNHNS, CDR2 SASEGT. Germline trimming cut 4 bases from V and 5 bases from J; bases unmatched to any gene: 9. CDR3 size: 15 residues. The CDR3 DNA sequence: TGTGCCAGCAGTGCCCGGGACAGGGTTAACCACGAGCAGTACTTC. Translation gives CASSARDRVNHEQYF.

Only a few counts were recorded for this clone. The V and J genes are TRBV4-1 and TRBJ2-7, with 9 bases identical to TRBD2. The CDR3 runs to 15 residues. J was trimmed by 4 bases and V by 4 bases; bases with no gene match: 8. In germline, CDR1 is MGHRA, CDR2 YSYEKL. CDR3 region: CASSLEGSGSYEQYF. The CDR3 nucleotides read TGCGCCAGCAGCCTTGAAGGTAGCGGGAGTTACGAGCAGTACTTC.

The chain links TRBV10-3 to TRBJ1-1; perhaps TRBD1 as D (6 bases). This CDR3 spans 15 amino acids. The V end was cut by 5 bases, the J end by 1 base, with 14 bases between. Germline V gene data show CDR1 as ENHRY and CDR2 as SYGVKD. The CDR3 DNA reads TGTGCCATCAGTTTATCCGGGACACGGAACACTGAAGCTTTCTTT. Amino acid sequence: CAISLSGTRNTEAFF.

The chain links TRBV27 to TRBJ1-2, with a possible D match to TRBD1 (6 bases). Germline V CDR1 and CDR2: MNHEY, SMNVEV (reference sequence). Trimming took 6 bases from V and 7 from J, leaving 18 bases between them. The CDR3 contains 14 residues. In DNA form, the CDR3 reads TGTGCCAGCAGCCCGGGGGTAGGGGGACGTGGCTACACCTTC. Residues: CASSPGVGGRGYTF.

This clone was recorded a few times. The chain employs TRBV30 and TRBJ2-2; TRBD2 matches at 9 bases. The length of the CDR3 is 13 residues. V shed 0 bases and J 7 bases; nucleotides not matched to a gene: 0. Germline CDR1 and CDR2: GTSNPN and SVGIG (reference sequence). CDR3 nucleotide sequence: TGTGCCTGGAGTGTAGCGGGGGGCGGGGAGCTGTTTTTT. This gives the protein CAWSVAGGGELFF.

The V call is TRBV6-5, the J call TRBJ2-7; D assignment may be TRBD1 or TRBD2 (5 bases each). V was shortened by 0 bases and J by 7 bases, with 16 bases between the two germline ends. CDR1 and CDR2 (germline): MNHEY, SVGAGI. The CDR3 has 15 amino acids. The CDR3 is CASSYSNWGLGEQYF. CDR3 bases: TGTGCCAGCAGTTACTCGAATTGGGGGTTGGGGGAGCAGTACTTC.

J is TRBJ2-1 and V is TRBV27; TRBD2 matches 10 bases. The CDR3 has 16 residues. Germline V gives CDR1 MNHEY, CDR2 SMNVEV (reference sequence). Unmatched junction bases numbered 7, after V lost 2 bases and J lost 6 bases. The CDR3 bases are TGTGCCAGCAGTTTAGTCTTGGCTAGCGGGGGCAATGAGCAGTTCTTC. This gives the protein CASSLVLASGGNEQFF.

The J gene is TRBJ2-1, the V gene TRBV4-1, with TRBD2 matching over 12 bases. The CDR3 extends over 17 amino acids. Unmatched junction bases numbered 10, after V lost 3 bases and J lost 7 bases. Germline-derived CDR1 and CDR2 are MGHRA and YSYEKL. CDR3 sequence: CASSQAPSGGAQNEQFF. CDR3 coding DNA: TGCGCCAGCAGCCAGGCCCCTAGCGGGGGGGCACAGAATGAGCAGTTCTTC.

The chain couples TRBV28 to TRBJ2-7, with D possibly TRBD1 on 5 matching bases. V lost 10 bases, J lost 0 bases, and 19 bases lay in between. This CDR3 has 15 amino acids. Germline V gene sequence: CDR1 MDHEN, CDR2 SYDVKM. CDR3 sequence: CATRREDILSYEQYF. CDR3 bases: TGTGCCACCAGAAGAGAGGACATCCTCTCCTACGAGCAGTACTTC.

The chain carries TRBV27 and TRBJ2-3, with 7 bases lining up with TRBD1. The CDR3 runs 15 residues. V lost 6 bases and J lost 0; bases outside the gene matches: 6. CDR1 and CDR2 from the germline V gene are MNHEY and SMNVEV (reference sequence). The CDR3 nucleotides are TGTGCCAGCAGCACTGGGACAGCTAGCACAGATACGCAGTATTTT. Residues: CASSTGTASTDTQYF.

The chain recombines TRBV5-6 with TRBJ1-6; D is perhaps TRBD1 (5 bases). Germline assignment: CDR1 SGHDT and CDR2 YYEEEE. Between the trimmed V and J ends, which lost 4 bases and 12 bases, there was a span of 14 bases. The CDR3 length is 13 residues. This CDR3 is CASSGTDSRPLHF. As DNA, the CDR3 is TGTGCCAGCAGCGGGACCGACAGTCGACCCCTCCACTTT.

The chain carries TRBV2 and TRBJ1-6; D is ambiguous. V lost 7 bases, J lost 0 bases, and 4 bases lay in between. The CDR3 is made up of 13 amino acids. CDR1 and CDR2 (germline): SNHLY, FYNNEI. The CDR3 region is CASKSSYNSPLHF. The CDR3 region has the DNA TGTGCCAGCAAAAGCTCCTATAATTCACCCCTCCACTTT.

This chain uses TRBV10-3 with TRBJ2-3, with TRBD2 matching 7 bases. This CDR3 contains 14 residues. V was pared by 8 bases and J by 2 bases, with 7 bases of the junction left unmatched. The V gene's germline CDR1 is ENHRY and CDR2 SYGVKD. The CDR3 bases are TGTGCCATCCGGAGCGGGGACCACACAGATACGCAGTATTTT. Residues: CAIRSGDHTDTQYF.

The CDR3 DNA follows: TGTGCCAGCAGCGCCTCCGTAGCGGGAGCGGGCACAGATACGCAGTATTTT. It yields the protein CASSASVAGAGTDTQYF. The chain has TRBV9 and TRBJ2-3; 9 nucleotides align to TRBD2. Germline V CDR1 and CDR2: SGDLS, YYNGEE. This CDR3 region has 17 residues. V dropped 3 bases and J dropped 1; count of bases not matched to a gene: 9.

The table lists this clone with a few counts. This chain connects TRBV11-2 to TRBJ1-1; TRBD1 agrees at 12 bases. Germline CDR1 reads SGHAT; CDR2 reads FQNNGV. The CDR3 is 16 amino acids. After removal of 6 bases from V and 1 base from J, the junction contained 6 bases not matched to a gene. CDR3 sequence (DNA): TGTGCCAGCAGTCCCGGGACAGGGGGCCCGAACACTGAAGCTTTCTTT. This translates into CASSPGTGGPNTEAFF.

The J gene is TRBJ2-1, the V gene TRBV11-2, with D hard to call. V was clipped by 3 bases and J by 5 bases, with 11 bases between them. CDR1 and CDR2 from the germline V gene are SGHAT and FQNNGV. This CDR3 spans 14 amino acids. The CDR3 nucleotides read TGTGCCAGCAGCTTCTGGTCAGACGACAATGAGCAGTTCTTC. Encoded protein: CASSFWSDDNEQFF.

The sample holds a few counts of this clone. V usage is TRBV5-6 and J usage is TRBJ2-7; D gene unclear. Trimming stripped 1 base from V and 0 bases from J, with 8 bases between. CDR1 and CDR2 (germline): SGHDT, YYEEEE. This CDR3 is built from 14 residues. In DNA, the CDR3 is TGTGCCAGCAGCTTGCCGGGTGGCTCCTACGAGCAGTACTTC. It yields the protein CASSLPGGSYEQYF.

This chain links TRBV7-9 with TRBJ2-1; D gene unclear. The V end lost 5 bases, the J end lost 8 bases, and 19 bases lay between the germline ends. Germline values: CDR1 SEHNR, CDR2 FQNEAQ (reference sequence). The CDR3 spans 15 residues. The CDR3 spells CASSAALVRPHEQFF. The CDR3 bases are TGTGCCAGCAGCGCCGCTTTGGTAAGGCCTCATGAGCAGTTCTTC. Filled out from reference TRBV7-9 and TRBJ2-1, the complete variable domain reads DTGVSQNPRHKITKRGQNVTFRCDPISEHNRLYWYRQTLGQGPEFLTYFQNEAQLEKSRLLSDRFSAERPKGSFSTLEIQRTEQGDSAMYLCASSAALVRPHEQFFGPGTRLTVL.

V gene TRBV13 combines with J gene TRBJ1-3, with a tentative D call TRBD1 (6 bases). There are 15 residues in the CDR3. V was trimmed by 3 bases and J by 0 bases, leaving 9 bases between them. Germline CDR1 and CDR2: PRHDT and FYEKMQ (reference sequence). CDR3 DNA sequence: TGTGCCAGCAGCTTGGACAGAATCTCTGGAAACACCATATATTTT. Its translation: CASSLDRISGNTIYF. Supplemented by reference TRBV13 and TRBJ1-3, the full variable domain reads AAGVIQSPRHLIKEKRETATLKCYPIPRHDTVYWYQQGPGQDPQFLISFYEKMQSDKGSIPDRFSAQQFSDYHSELNMSSLELGDSALYFCASSLDRISGNTIYFGEGSWLTVV.

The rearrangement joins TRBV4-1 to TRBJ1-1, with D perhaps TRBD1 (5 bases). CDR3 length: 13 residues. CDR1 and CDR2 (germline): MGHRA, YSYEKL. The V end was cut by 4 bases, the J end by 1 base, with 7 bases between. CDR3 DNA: TGCGCCAGCAGCCGAGGACAGAACACTGAAGCTTTCTTT. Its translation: CASSRGQNTEAFF.